This T cell receptor (beta chain) was captured in a study of OX40 agonist ivuxolimab in advanced cancers. Trimming stripped 8 bases from V and 1 base from J, with 27 bases between. Per the germline V gene, CDR1 is GTSNPN and CDR2 is SVGIG (reference sequence). CDR3 length: 18 amino acids. The table came from immunoSEQ multiplex PCR; TCRdb's copy has only in-frame clones and leaves some out. Among 55,000 to 60,000 clones listed, about 93% were seen once. About this clone: Its antigen remains unknown.

General study results and limits: The study found among the lowest clonal expansion in partial responders at 0.1-3.0 mg/kg. At doses 0.1 to 3.0 mg/kg, CD4+ and CD8+ clones expanded.

The TCR comes from an adult with an advanced solid tumor such as melanoma, head and neck, liver or kidney cancer. The genes are TRBV30 and TRBJ2-1; D uncertain. Specimen: CD4+ or CD8+ T cells sorted from blood, collected in a trial of the OX40 agonist ivuxolimab. The CDR3 coding sequence is TGTGCCGGCCATGTAGGGCCTCCCGCTAGTGTTTCCTACAATGAGCAGTTCTTC. Translated, it gives CAGHVGPPASVSYNEQFF. The whole variable domain, filled in from reference TRBV30 and TRBJ2-1, reads SQTIHQWPATLVQPVGSPLSLECTVEGTSNPNLYWYRQAAGRGLQLLFYSVGIGQISSEVPQNLSASRPQDRQFILSSKKLLLSDSGFYLCAGHVGPPASVSYNEQFFGPGTRLTVL.